The source of this T cell receptor (beta chain) is a study of T cell changes during pregnancy in multiple sclerosis. The V and J ends lost 4 bases and 7 bases respectively, with 15 bases between them. There are 14 residues in the CDR3. Germline assignment: CDR1 SGHRS and CDR2 YFSETQ. The data were produced by immunoSEQ multiplex PCR, yet TCRdb's version contains in-frame clones alone and is incomplete. The data contain 90,000 to 100,000 clones, 90% to 95% of them seen just once; the ten biggest clones take up roughly 2.3%. The chain uses TRBV5-1 and TRBJ2-1, with D maybe TRBD2 (5 bases). The clonotype was recovered from a female donor in good health, enrolled as a control in a pregnancy study. The sequenced sample was peripheral blood, obtained after pregnancy. CDR3 coding DNA: TGCGCCAGCAGCGCCGGGATGAGTGGGAATGAGCAGTTCTTC. This codes for CASSAGMSGNEQFF.